Detailed here is one T cell receptor (beta chain). Its antigen is not known. Sequencing was at deep level. The table came from immunoSEQ multiplex PCR; TCRdb's copy has only in-frame clones and leaves some out. The repertoire holds 1,500,000 or so clones, with approximately 97% as singletons. This sample was included in a study of shared clonotypes between healthy human individuals. General study findings and limits: A handful of donors held about 4.6% of naive CD4 clonotypes in common.

Trimming shortened V by 0 bases and J by 8 bases, and 14 bases separated the two germline ends. The V gene's germline CDR1 is SNHLY and CDR2 FYNNEI. This CDR3 contains 15 residues. Donation came from healthy HIV-negative adults that had no recent acute infections or vaccinations. Within Nashville, Tennessee resided all donors, each a Caucasian adult. The clonotype was recovered from a man under 40 in good health. What was sequenced was naive CD4+ T cells sorted from blood. As to subset: CD45RA+ positively selected. The rearrangement links TRBV2 to TRBJ1-3; D is unclear. The CDR3 DNA is TGTGCCAGCAGTGAAGCGCTACCGCCGAGAGACACCATATATTTT. Protein product: CASSEALPPRDTIYF.